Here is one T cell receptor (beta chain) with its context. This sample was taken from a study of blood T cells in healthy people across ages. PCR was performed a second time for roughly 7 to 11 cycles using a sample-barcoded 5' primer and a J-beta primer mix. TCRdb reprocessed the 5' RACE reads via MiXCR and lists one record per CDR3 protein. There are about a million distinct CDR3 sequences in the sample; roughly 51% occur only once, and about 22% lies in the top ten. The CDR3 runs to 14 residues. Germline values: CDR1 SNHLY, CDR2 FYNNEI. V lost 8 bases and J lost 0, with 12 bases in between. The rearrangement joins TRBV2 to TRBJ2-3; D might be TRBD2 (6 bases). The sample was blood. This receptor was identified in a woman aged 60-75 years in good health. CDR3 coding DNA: TGTGCCAGCGGGAGGAGGACAAGCACAGATACGCAGTATTTT. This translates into CASGRRTSTDTQYF.